The T cell receptor (beta chain) under discussion was sequenced for a study of blood T cell repertoires in COVID-19. Study as a whole: Whether acute or convalescent, the COVID-19 samples came from the United States, Italy and Spain. Sources were T cells, B-cell-depleted T cells, or PBMCs; the material itself was cDNA or gDNA.

The CDR3 is 14 residues long. V shed 5 bases and J 5 bases; nucleotides not matched to a gene: 6. Per the germline V gene, CDR1 is KGHSH and CDR2 is LQKENI. Original processing notes: By means of reference gene primer amplification, nucleated cell counts were estimated. Assay: immunoSEQ multiplex PCR; the TCRdb copy retains only in-frame clones and omits some. D and trimming come from the DNA, and the V and J calls and clone size come from that table. This table has 300,000 to 400,000 clones, around nine tenths appearing once. The sample taken for sequencing was peripheral blood. The receptor was isolated from a man aged 45-60 years with active or convalescent COVID-19. The V and J genes are TRBV18 and TRBJ2-5; 9 bases map to TRBD1. The CDR3 sequence: CASSSTGGGETQYF. CDR3 coding DNA: TGTGCCAGCTCATCGACAGGGGGGGGTGAGACCCAGTACTTC. Filled out from reference TRBV18 and TRBJ2-5, the complete variable domain reads NAGVMQNPRHLVRRRGQEARLRCSPMKGHSHVYWYRQLPEEGLKFMVYLQKENIIDESGMPKERFSAEFPKEGPSILRIQQVVRGDSAAYFCASSSTGGGETQYFGPGTRLLVL.